The clone carrying this TCR beta chain was seen many times. What it binds is not known. The sorted libraries took roughly 1 million CD4+ or CD8+ T cells. This sample was taken from a study of neurological immune-mediated disorders. Trimming pared 7 bases from V and 0 bases from J, leaving 15 bases between. The CDR3 consists of 15 residues. CDR1 LNHDA and CDR2 SQIVND come from the germline V gene (reference sequence). General study results and limits: The study found the most TCR clonal expansion in HTLV-1-associated myelopathy and the least in multiple sclerosis, below healthy controls.

Synthesis of cDNA was accomplished via 5'RACE employing 10-nucleotide random UMIs. Via MiXCR, TCRdb re-called the 5' RACE reads, giving one row per CDR3 protein. The sample carries about 38,000 distinct CDR3 sequences, 4% to 5.5% recorded once. The sequencing input was CD4+ T cells from blood. This receptor was identified in a young man in good health. The chain is built from TRBV19 and TRBJ1-1; D gene uncertain. In DNA form, the CDR3 reads TGTGCCAGTATATCGTATGCACCCTTGAACACTGAAGCTTTCTTT. It is translated as CASISYAPLNTEAFF.